The sequence of this T cell receptor beta chain was determined in a study of CD8+ T cells in alopecia areata. Extraction of RNA preceded its reverse transcription into cDNA, which served as the sequencing template. TCRdb's table, derived via immunoSEQ multiplex PCR, lists solely in-frame clones and lacks some. In the table there are 15,000 to 20,000 clones, 59% of which are singletons. V lost 5 bases and J lost 0, with 11 bases in between. Per the germline V gene, CDR1 is SNHLY and CDR2 is FYNNEI. CDR3 length: 15 amino acids. Noted treatment: oral pan-JAK inhibitor, 5-10 mg twice daily. Punch biopsies of lesional scalp, plus peripheral blood, were taken from alopecia areata patients.

This clonotype was obtained from a human donor with alopecia areata. This material consisted of skin, taken at week 4, from a patient treated with tofacitinib. The V gene is TRBV2, the J gene TRBJ1-5; possibly TRBD1 for D (5 bases). For the CDR3, the DNA is TGTGCCAGCAGTAAAGACAGTTTTAGCAATCAGCCCCAGCATTTT. Encoded protein: CASSKDSFSNQPQHF.